The sequence of this TCR beta chain was determined in a study of cytomegalovirus exposure and HLA in healthy donors. Concerning this clone itself: Its target is not known.

Data came from immunoSEQ multiplex PCR; TCRdb stores just in-frame clones and leaves some out. The sample yields roughly 230,000 clones, 90% seen once. Study-wide findings and caveats: Most TCR sequences showed up rarely, but some public TCRs showed up in many donors. Researchers reported that a few CMV-associated chains were confirmed in vitro as CMV antigen-specific. Per published reports, the classifier diagnosed cytomegalovirus status with high specificity and sensitivity. 164 TCR beta chains were listed as cytomegalovirus-associated.

V was cut by 4 bases and J by 0 bases, with 18 bases left in between. Germline CDR1 reads MGHRA; CDR2 reads YSYEKL. The CDR3 contains 17 residues. The chain couples TRBV4-1 to TRBJ1-2; D is possibly TRBD1 (6 bases). This TCR came from a woman in her 30s in good health and CMV-seronegative. Sequencing was done on a sample of PBMCs. For the CDR3, the DNA is TGCGCCAGCAGCCCGCCCTGGGGGGGGCCTACTAACTATGGCTACACCTTC. The encoded protein is CASSPPWGGPTNYGYTF.